This TCR beta chain was identified during a study of T-cell reconstitution after alpha-beta-depleted transplantation in children. Study findings and constraints: The study traced high day-60 TCRbeta diversity in some patients to surviving recipient T cells and thymic progenitors. One year after transplant, T-cell counts and diversity came mostly from newly produced T cells.

The TCRbeta library was prepared with unique molecular identifiers. TCRdb called the PCR reads again in MiXCR, with one record for every CDR3 protein. Among about 610,000 distinct CDR3 sequences listed, around 27% were seen once. Germline V gene data show CDR1 as MNHNS and CDR2 as SASEGT. Trimming at V came to 5 bases and at J to 7 bases, leaving 13 bases not matched to a gene. The CDR3 is 17 residues long. Remarks on this clonotype: Its antigen is currently unknown.

The chain links TRBV6-1 to TRBJ2-1; 11 nucleotides match TRBD2. This clonotype was sampled from a boy in the first two years of life with Wiskott-Aldrich syndrome, due to receive a stem cell transplant. Material: PBMCs, obtained before TCRalphabeta/CD19-depleted stem cell transplant. In DNA, the CDR3 is TGTGCCAGCAGTCTCCTGGGACTAGCGGCCCTTAAAAATGAGCAGTTCTTC. This translates into CASSLLGLAALKNEQFF.